These 17 T cell receptor beta chains were sequenced from one sample in a study of T cell responses to AZD1222 COVID-19 vaccine (dated by TCRdb to the early 2020s). Receptor libraries were prepared by the immunoSEQ multiplex PCR assay. The source is immuneACCESS, and TCRdb retained only in-frame sequences with V and J called. Part of the clones is not carried over; for the studies checked, unresolved V genes explain less than half of this, and the remainder is unexplained. The sample records nearly 200,000 clones, approximately 95% of which are singletons. The ten largest clones represent less than 1.2% of the sample. The sample's time point label, decoded: about 28 days (+/-7) after the second vaccine dose. This material consisted of peripheral blood, taken 28 days after the second AZD1222 dose. All receptors derive from an adult who received the AZD1222 COVID-19 vaccine.

V usage is TRBV7-2 and J usage is TRBJ2-3; 8 nucleotides line up with TRBD2. The V segment lost 1 base and the J segment 5 bases; nucleotides outside the gene matches: 17. The CDR3 runs to 19 residues. Germline CDR1 SGHTA, CDR2 FQGNSA. CDR3 nucleotides: TGTGCCAGCAGCTTAGGAGGCCCTCTGTGGCGGGGGGAGGGAGATACGCAGTATTTT. As protein: CASSLGGPLWRGEGDTQYF.

The chain has TRBV19 and TRBJ2-7; the match to TRBD2 covers 13 bases. The junction had 9 bases not matched to a gene; V was cut back by 4 bases and J by 0 bases. This CDR3 spans 18 amino acids. Per the germline V gene, CDR1 is LNHDA and CDR2 is SQIVND (reference sequence). CDR3 sequence (DNA): TGTGCCAGTAGTACCCGGACTAGCGGGGGAGTCAGCTCCTACGAGCAGTACTTC. Residues: CASSTRTSGGVSSYEQYF.

V and J are TRBV10-3 and TRBJ1-1; 8 positions agree with TRBD1. Per the germline V gene, CDR1 is ENHRY and CDR2 is SYGVKD. With 6 bases clipped from V and 6 bases from J, the junction kept 9 bases outside the gene matches. This CDR3 spans 14 amino acids. The CDR3 reads CAIRGDRLVAEAFF. The DNA for the CDR3 is TGTGCCATCAGGGGGGACAGGTTGGTGGCTGAAGCTTTCTTT.

V and J are TRBV18 and TRBJ1-3, with D perhaps matching TRBD1 (5 bases). This CDR3 has 18 residues. With 2 bases removed from V and 0 bases from J, the gap between germline ends came to 17 bases. CDR1 is KGHSH, CDR2 LQKENI, per germline. The CDR3 DNA sequence: TGTGCCAGCTCACCAGTGATCGTGGACACTATCTCTGGAAACACCATATATTTT. This encodes CASSPVIVDTISGNTIYF.

The gene calls are TRBV10-3 and TRBJ1-1; D gene unclear. Germline CDR1 ENHRY, CDR2 SYGVKD. The V end was cut by 6 bases, the J end by 5 bases, with 13 bases between. The CDR3 sequence is 13 residues long. The CDR3 loop reads CAIRGRGFTEAFF. The CDR3 DNA follows: TGTGCCATCAGGGGTCGGGGATTTACTGAAGCTTTCTTT.

The chain links TRBV21-1 to TRBJ1-1. TRBV21-1 is noted as a pseudogene. The length of the CDR3 is 15 residues. This CDR3 is CASSKLGVRDTEAFF. CDR3 nucleotides: TGTGCCAGCAGCAAACTTGGGGTAAGGGACACTGAAGCTTTCTTT.

The V call is TRBV7-8, the J call TRBJ2-1, with 10 bases lining up with TRBD2. Germline CDR1 is SGHVS and CDR2 is FQNEAQ. The CDR3 spans 16 residues. The V gene end was trimmed by 6 bases and the J gene end by 2 bases; junction bases not matched to a gene: 7. CDR3 amino acids: CASRVAGGRAYNEQFF. The CDR3 nucleotides read TGTGCCAGCAGGGTAGCGGGGGGCCGCGCCTACAATGAGCAGTTCTTC.

The chain carries TRBV6-5 and TRBJ1-6; D is undetermined. Germline lookup yields CDR1 MNHEY and CDR2 SVGAGI. This CDR3 spans 15 amino acids. V lost 6 bases to trimming and J lost 0 bases, with 9 bases between them. This CDR3 reads CASSSLSSYNSPLHF. The DNA of the CDR3 is TGTGCCAGCAGCTCGCTTAGCTCCTATAATTCACCCCTCCACTTT.

V usage is TRBV15 and J usage is TRBJ1-4, with 9 positions matching TRBD1. The CDR3 spans 15 residues. Trimming took 5 bases from V and 8 from J; bases not matched to a gene: 9. Per the germline V gene, CDR1 is LNHNV and CDR2 is YYDKDF (reference sequence). Written as DNA, the CDR3 is TGTGCCACCAGCGGCCGGGACAGGGATTTCGAAAAACTGTTTTTT. It yields the protein CATSGRDRDFEKLFF.

This sequence joins TRBV6-6 and TRBJ2-5, with a possible D match to TRBD1 (6 bases). The CDR3 contains 16 residues. V was clipped by 7 bases and J by 1 base, with 19 bases between them. Germline V gene data show CDR1 as MNHNY and CDR2 as SVGAGI (reference sequence). The CDR3 nucleotides are TGTGCCAGCAAGAGGGGGACGGAGAGACTCCAAGAGACCCAGTACTTC. Translation: CASKRGTERLQETQYF.

The CDR3: CASSRGDTQYF. The CDR3 DNA sequence: TGTGCCAGCAGCCGAGGAGATACGCAGTATTTT. The genes are TRBV3-1 (or the pseudogene TRBV3-2) and TRBJ2-3; no firm D call. This CDR3 has 11 residues. The germline V gene encodes CDR1 LGHDT and CDR2 YNNKEL (reference sequence). Trimming stripped 4 bases from V and 5 bases from J, with 4 bases between.

J is TRBJ2-3 and V is TRBV19; a weak D match, TRBD2 (6 bases). The CDR3 is 15 amino acids. Germline assignment: CDR1 LNHDA and CDR2 SQIVND (reference sequence). V was cut by 5 bases and J by 5 bases, with 17 bases left in between. The CDR3 region is CASSGPPGLLDTQYF. For the CDR3, the DNA is TGTGCCAGTAGTGGCCCTCCGGGACTTCTAGATACGCAGTATTTT.

The chain links TRBV7-2 to TRBJ2-1, with 8 positions matching TRBD2. V shed 4 bases and J 3 bases; nucleotides not matched to a gene: 5. CDR1 SGHTA and CDR2 FQGNSA come from the germline V gene. This CDR3 region has 15 residues. The CDR3 DNA follows: TGTGCCAGCAGCTCCTTCAGCGGGGGCTACAATGAGCAGTTCTTC. Its translation is CASSSFSGGYNEQFF.

V gene TRBV6-1 combines with J gene TRBJ2-3, with 7 bases aligning to TRBD2. Germline V lookup: CDR1 MNHNS, CDR2 SASEGT. J was trimmed by 2 bases and V by 4 bases; bases with no gene match: 9. The CDR3 length is 16 residues. CDR3 sequence: CASSGSETSPTDTQYF. In nucleotides, the CDR3 is TGTGCCAGCAGTGGAAGTGAGACTAGCCCCACAGATACGCAGTATTTT.

This rearrangement joins TRBV7-2 to TRBJ1-2; no firm D call. V lost 6 bases and J 2 bases, leaving 10 bases between the germline ends. The CDR3 spans 13 residues. CDR1 and CDR2 from the germline V gene are SGHTA and FQGNSA. CDR3 sequence (DNA): TGTGCCAGCAGTGTGCCCACCAACTATGGCTACACCTTC. This encodes CASSVPTNYGYTF.

The V call is TRBV6-5, the J call TRBJ1-1; tentative D call: TRBD1 (5 bases). The CDR3 contains 14 residues. V lost 6 bases to trimming and J lost 1 base, with 12 bases between them. CDR1 is MNHEY and CDR2 is SVGAGI in the germline V gene. The DNA of the CDR3 is TGTGCCAGCAGACATCAGGGTAGGAACACTGAAGCTTTCTTT. Its translation is CASRHQGRNTEAFF.

This clone has only one observation. The rearrangement joins TRBV3-1 (or the pseudogene TRBV3-2) to TRBJ1-5; D is undetermined. V dropped 0 bases and J dropped 5 bases, with 11 bases sitting between them. Germline V gene lookup returns CDR1 LGHDT and CDR2 YNNKEL (reference sequence). CDR3 length equals 15 residues. Here the CDR3 DNA reads TGTGCCAGCAGCCAAGAACGCCATGCAGATCAGCCCCAGCATTTT. The encoded protein is CASSQERHADQPQHF.